These 10 T cell receptor beta chains came from one sample sequenced in a study of vaccination and CD4 T cells after COVID-19. Treatment: 10-day PBMC culture with coronavirus spike peptide pools or control peptides (ViraFEST assay). It was before the COVID-19 pandemic (2011-2018) that the unexposed donor's CD4+ T cells were collected. No antigens are known for them. Sequencing of DNA taken from cultured CD4+ T cells relied on the Oncomine TCR Beta short-read assay. The source of extracted genomic DNA was cultured CD4+ T cells. Each CDR3 protein gets one entry after TCRdb re-called the PCR reads with MiXCR. The sample records about 9,500 distinct CDR3 sequences, about a third being singletons. Sequenced material: CD4+ T cells from blood, cultured in vitro. The receptors were gathered from a human donor in good health.

CDR3 sequence (DNA): TGTGCCAGCAGTGGGGGCGGGAGGGGAGCGGGTGGCTCCTACAATGAGCAGTTCTTC. Its translation is CASSGGGRGAGGSYNEQFF. This chain connects TRBV28 to TRBJ2-1, with 9 positions matching TRBD2. V was clipped by 5 bases and J by 0 bases; unmatched bases: 14. Germline loops: CDR1 MDHEN, CDR2 SYDVKM. This CDR3 region has 19 residues.

The rearrangement joins TRBV6-1 to TRBJ2-7; maybe TRBD1 (6 bases). Trimming pared 4 bases from V and 0 bases from J, leaving 13 bases between. CDR1 and CDR2 (germline): MNHNS, SASEGT. This CDR3 region has 15 residues. The CDR3, as DNA: TGTGCCAGCAGTGGTCGGACAGCTAGCTCCTACGAGCAGTACTTC. Residues: CASSGRTASSYEQYF.

The chain uses TRBV7-2 and TRBJ2-7, with 9 bases identical to TRBD2. The CDR3 covers 15 residues. Germline V CDR1 and CDR2: SGHTA, FQGNSA. Losses at the gene ends were 1 base for V and 7 bases for J; bases not matched to a gene: 8. The CDR3 here is CASSLVVAGAMEQYF. CDR3 coding DNA: TGTGCCAGCAGCTTAGTAGTAGCGGGAGCGATGGAGCAGTACTTC.

The rearrangement links TRBV19 to TRBJ1-5; D not certain. Germline CDR1 reads LNHDA; CDR2 reads SQIVND (reference sequence). The CDR3 sequence is 13 residues long. Deletions cut 3 bases from V and 6 bases from J, with 9 bases between. The CDR3 DNA reads TGTGCCAGTAGTATGGCAGAGGGTCAGCCCCAGCATTTT. Translating gives CASSMAEGQPQHF.

This clonotype was counted only a few times. J is TRBJ2-7 and V is TRBV7-2; weak D call: TRBD2 (7 bases). The V gene lost 1 base and the J gene lost 3 bases, with 16 bases spanning the gap. Germline-derived CDR1 and CDR2 are SGHTA and FQGNSA. The CDR3 totals 16 residues. CDR3: CASSLEGGWGGYEQYF. CDR3 coding DNA: TGTGCCAGCAGCTTAGAAGGGGGATGGGGGGGCTACGAGCAGTACTTC.

The chain joins TRBV4-3 to TRBJ2-3, with a possible D match to TRBD2 (5 bases). CDR1 and CDR2 from the germline V gene are LGHNA and YSLEER. This CDR3 contains 13 residues. V lost 3 bases and J 7 bases, leaving 11 bases between the germline ends. Here the CDR3 DNA reads TGCGCCAGCAGCCAGGCTGGGAGTTATACGCAGTATTTT. Its translation: CASSQAGSYTQYF.

The chain has TRBV2 and TRBJ2-1; D perhaps matches TRBD1 (6 bases). Trimming removed 5 bases at V and 0 bases at J, with 11 bases between. The V gene's germline CDR1 is SNHLY and CDR2 FYNNEI. The CDR3 totals 15 residues. The CDR3 DNA is TGTGCCAGCAGTCGCGACAGGCCCTCCTACAATGAGCAGTTCTTC. Encoded protein: CASSRDRPSYNEQFF.

The chain employs TRBV18 and TRBJ1-1; no firm D call. This CDR3 comprises 17 residues. Trimming removed 1 base at V and 1 base at J, with 16 bases between. In germline, CDR1 is KGHSH, CDR2 LQKENI. The CDR3 loop is CASSPLPSKVGNTEAFF. For the CDR3, the DNA is TGTGCCAGCTCACCACTTCCTAGCAAGGTGGGGAACACTGAAGCTTTCTTT.

The genes are TRBV6-1 and TRBJ2-2; D may be TRBD1 (5 bases). CDR1 and CDR2 (germline): MNHNS, SASEGT. V was clipped by 6 bases and J by 6 bases, with 11 bases between them. The CDR3 has 13 residues. Here the CDR3 DNA reads TGTGCCAGCAGCCCCAGGGCCCCCGGGGAGCTGTTTTTT. Protein sequence: CASSPRAPGELFF.

Only a few counts were recorded for this clonotype. The chain carries TRBV6-1 and TRBJ1-2; D might be TRBD1 (5 bases). Looked up from germline, CDR1 is MNHNS and CDR2 is SASEGT. The V end lost 3 bases, the J end lost 2 bases, and 7 bases lay between the germline ends. CDR3 length equals 13 residues. DNA of the CDR3: TGTGCCAGCAGTGATCGGGGCAACTATGGCTACACCTTC. Amino acid sequence: CASSDRGNYGYTF.